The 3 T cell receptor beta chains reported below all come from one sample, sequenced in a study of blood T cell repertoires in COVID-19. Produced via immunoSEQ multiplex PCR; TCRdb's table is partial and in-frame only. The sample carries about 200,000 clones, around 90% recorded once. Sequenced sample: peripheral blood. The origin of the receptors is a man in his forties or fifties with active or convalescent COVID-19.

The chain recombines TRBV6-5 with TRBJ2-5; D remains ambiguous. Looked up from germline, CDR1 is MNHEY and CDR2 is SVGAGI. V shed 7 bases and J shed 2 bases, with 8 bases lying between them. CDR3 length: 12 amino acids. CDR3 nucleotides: TGTGCCAGCACAACAGTGCAAGAGACCCAGTACTTC. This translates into CASTTVQETQYF.

The CDR3 nucleotides read TGTGCCAGCAGCTTAGGGGAGGTAGTGAGGGCTCAAGAGACCCAGTACTTC. Its translation is CASSLGEVVRAQETQYF. This chain uses TRBV7-2 with TRBJ2-5; D might be TRBD2 (6 bases). The V end was cut by 1 base, the J end by 2 bases, with 17 bases between. This CDR3 is built from 17 residues. Germline V gene lookup returns CDR1 SGHTA and CDR2 FQGNSA.

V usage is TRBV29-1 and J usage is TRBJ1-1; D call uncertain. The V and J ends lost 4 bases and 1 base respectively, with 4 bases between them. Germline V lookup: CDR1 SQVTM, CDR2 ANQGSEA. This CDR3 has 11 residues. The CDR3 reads CSVGQNTEAFF. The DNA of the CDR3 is TGCAGCGTTGGGCAGAACACTGAAGCTTTCTTT.